This T cell receptor (beta chain) was found in a study of CD8 T cells in Susac syndrome. An amount of RNA that ranged from roughly 0.5 to 1 ug was reverse transcribed with random hexamers. Each CDR3 protein is one row after TCRdb ran MiXCR on the immunoSEQ multiplex PCR reads. The sample lists approximately 190,000 distinct CDR3 sequences; 95% were seen once. Germline V CDR1 and CDR2: LNHDA, SQIVND (reference sequence). Trimming pared 4 bases from V and 5 bases from J, leaving 12 bases between. The CDR3 is made up of 14 amino acids. This sequence originates from a human donor with Susac syndrome. Material for sequencing was CD8+ T cells from PBMCs. The V gene is TRBV19, the J gene TRBJ2-1, with D possibly called TRBD1 or TRBD2 (5 bases each). The CDR3 DNA follows: TGTGCCAGTAGTAGGGGCGGAGGCCACAATGAGCAGTTCTTC. Translating it yields CASSRGGGHNEQFF.